These 3 T cell receptor beta chains were sequenced from one sample in a study of T cells in Graves' hyperthyroidism and ophthalmopathy. TCR beta CDR3 region amplification was performed from RNA transcripts. The HTBI set primed first-round TCR CDR3 RT-PCR. TCRdb independently ran MiXCR on the multiplex PCR reads; one entry per CDR3 protein. The profile covers approximately 410,000 distinct CDR3 sequences, with roughly 14% appearing a single time and approximately 13% taken by the ten largest. Sequenced input: blood. The receptors were sampled from a man younger than 30 with Graves' ophthalmopathy.

Ten or more counts support this clonotype. The chain recombines TRBV6-2 or TRBV6-3 with TRBJ1-4, with D perhaps matching TRBD1 (6 bases). The germline V gene has CDR1 MNHEY and CDR2 SVGEGT. This CDR3 is built from 15 residues. Trimming took 2 bases from V and 1 from J, leaving 8 bases between them. The CDR3 nucleotides are TGTGCCAGCAGTTACGGGGGCCAAACTAATGAAAAACTGTTTTTT. Translating gives CASSYGGQTNEKLFF.

This clonotype was recorded at least ten times. One end of the junction is discordant with germline, which a read error may explain. This sequence joins TRBV12-3 or TRBV12-4 and TRBJ2-7; 10 bases match TRBD1. CDR3 size: 14 residues. CDR3 coding DNA: TGCGCCAGCAGCCCAAGGGACAGGGGCTACGAGCAGTACTTC. Its protein product is CASSPRDRGYEQYF.

This clonotype was seen repeatedly, ten times or more. The chain links TRBV30 to TRBJ1-3; D not resolved. Germline loops: CDR1 GTSNPN, CDR2 SVGIG (reference sequence). The CDR3 contains 12 residues. The V gene lost 2 bases and the J gene lost 7 bases, with 9 bases spanning the gap. As DNA, the CDR3 is TGTGCCTGGAGTCCGGTCAGGAACACCATATATTTT. It codes for CAWSPVRNTIYF.